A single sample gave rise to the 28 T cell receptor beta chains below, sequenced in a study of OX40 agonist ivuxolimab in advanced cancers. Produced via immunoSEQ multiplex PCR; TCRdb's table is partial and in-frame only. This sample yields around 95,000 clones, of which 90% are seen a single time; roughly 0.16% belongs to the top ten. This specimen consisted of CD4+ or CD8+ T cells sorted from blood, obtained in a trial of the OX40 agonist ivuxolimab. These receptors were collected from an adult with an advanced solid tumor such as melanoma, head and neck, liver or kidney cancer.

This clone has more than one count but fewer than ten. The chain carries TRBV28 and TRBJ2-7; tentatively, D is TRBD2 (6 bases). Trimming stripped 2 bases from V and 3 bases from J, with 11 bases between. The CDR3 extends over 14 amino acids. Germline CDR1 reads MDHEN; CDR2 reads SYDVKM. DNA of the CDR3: TGTGCCAGCAGTTTACCCGGAGGGAGCTACGAGCAGTACTTC. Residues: CASSLPGGSYEQYF. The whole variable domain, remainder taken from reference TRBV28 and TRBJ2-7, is DVKVTQSSRYLVKRTGEKVFLECVQDMDHENMFWYRQDPGLGLRLIYFSYDVKMKEKGDIPEGYSVSREKKERFSLILESASTNQTSMYLCASSLPGGSYEQYFGPGTRLTVT.

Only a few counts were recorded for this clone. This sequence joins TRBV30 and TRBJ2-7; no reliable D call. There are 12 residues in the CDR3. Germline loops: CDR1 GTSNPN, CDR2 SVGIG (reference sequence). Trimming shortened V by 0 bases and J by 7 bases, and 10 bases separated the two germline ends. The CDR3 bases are TGTGCCTGGAGTGTAAGGGCTAAGGAGCAGTACTTC. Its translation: CAWSVRAKEQYF.

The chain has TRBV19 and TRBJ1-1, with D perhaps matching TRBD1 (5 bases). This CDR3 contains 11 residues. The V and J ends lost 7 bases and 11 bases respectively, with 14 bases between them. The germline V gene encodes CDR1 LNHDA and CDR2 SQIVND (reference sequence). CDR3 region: CASNQGRRAFF. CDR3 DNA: TGTGCCAGTAACCAGGGTCGTCGTGCTTTCTTT.

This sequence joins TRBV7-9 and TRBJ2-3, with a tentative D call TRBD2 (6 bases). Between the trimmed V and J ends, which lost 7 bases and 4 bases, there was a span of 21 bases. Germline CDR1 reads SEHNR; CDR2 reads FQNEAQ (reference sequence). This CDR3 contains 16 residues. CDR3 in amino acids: CASTLMGGSFADTQYF. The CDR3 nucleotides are TGTGCCAGCACCTTGATGGGAGGCTCCTTTGCAGATACGCAGTATTTT.

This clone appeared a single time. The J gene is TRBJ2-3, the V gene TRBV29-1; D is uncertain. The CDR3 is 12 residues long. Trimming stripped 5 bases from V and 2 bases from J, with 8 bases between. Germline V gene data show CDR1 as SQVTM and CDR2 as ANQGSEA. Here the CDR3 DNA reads TGCAGCGTTCGGCAGGCCACAGATACGCAGTATTTT. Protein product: CSVRQATDTQYF.

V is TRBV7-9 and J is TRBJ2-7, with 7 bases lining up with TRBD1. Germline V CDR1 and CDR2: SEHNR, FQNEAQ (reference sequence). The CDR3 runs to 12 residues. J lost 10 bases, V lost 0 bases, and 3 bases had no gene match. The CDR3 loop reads CASSLAGTAQYF. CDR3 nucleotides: TGTGCCAGCAGCTTAGCCGGGACAGCCCAGTACTTC.

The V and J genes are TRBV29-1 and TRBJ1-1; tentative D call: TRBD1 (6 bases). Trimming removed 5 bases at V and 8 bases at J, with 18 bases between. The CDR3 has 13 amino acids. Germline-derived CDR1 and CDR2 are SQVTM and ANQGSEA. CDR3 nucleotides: TGCAGCGTTCTTCCAGGGGCAGGAAAAGAAGCTTTCTTT. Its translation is CSVLPGAGKEAFF.

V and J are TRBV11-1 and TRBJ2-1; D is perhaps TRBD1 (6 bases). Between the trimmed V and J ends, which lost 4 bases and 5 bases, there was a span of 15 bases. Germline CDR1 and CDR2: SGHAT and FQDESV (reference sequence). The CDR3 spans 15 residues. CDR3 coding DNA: TGTGCCAGCAGCTCCACCTACCGGACAGACAATGAGCAGTTCTTC. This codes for CASSSTYRTDNEQFF. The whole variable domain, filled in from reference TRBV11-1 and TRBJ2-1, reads EAEVAQSPRYKITEKSQAVAFWCDPISGHATLYWYRQILGQGPELLVQFQDESVVDDSQLPKDRFSAERLKGVDSTLKIQPAELGDSAMYLCASSSTYRTDNEQFFGPGTRLTVL.

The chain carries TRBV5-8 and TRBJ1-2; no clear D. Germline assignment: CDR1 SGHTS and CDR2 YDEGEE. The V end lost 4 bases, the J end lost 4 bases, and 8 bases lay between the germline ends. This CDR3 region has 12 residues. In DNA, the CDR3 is TGTGCCAGCAGCCCACGTTCCTATGGCTACACCTTC. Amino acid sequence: CASSPRSYGYTF.

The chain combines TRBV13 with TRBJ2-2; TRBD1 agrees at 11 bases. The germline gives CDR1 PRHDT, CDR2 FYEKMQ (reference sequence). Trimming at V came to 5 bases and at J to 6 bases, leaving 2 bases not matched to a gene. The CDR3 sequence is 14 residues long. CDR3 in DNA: TGTGCCAGCAGCCCGGGACAGGGGGCCGGGGAGCTGTTTTTT. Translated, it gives CASSPGQGAGELFF.

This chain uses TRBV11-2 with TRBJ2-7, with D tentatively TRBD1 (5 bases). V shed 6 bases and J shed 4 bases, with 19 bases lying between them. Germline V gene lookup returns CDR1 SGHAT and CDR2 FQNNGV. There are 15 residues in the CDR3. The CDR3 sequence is CASRPGPLGAYEQYF. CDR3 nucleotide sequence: TGTGCCAGCAGACCAGGGCCTCTAGGGGCTTACGAGCAGTACTTC. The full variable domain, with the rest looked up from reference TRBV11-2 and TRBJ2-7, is EAGVAQSPRYKIIEKRQSVAFWCNPISGHATLYWYQQILGQGPKLLIQFQNNGVVDDSQLPKDRFSAERLKGVDSTLKIQPAKLEDSAVYLCASRPGPLGAYEQYFGPGTRLTVT.

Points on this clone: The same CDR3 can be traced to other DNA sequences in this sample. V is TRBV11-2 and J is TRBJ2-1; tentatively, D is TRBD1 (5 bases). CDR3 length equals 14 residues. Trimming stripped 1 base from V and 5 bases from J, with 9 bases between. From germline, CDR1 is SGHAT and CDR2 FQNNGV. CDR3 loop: CASSLVGRDNEQFF. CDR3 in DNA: TGTGCCAGCAGCTTAGTAGGCAGGGACAATGAGCAGTTCTTC.

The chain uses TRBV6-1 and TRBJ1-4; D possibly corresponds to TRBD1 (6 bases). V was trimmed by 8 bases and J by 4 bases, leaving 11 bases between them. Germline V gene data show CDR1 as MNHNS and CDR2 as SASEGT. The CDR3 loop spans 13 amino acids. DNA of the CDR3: TGTGCCAGCTCAAGACAGGTTAATGAAAAACTGTTTTTT. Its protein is CASSRQVNEKLFF.

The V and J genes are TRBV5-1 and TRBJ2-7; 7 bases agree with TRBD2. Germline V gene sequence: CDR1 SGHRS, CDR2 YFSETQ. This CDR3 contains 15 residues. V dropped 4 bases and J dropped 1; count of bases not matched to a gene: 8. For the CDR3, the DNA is TGCGCCAGCAGCCCCCGTGCTAGCGGATCCTACGAGCAGTACTTC. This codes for CASSPRASGSYEQYF.

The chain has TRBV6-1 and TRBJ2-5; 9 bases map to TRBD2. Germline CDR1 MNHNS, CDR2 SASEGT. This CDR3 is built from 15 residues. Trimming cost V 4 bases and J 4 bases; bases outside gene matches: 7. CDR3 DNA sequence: TGTGCCAGCAGTGTTCGGACTAGCGCAATAGAGACCCAGTACTTC. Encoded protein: CASSVRTSAIETQYF.

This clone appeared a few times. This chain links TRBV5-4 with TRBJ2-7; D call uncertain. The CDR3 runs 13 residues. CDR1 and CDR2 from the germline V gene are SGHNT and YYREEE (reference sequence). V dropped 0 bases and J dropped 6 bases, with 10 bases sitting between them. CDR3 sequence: CASSLVGQGEQYF. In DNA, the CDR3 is TGTGCCAGCAGCTTGGTCGGTCAAGGCGAGCAGTACTTC. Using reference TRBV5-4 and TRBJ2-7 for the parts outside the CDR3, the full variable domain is ETGVTQSPTHLIKTRGQQVTLRCSSQSGHNTVSWYQQALGQGPQFIFQYYREEENGRGNFPPRFSGLQFPNYSSELNVNALELDDSALYLCASSLVGQGEQYFGPGTRLTVT.

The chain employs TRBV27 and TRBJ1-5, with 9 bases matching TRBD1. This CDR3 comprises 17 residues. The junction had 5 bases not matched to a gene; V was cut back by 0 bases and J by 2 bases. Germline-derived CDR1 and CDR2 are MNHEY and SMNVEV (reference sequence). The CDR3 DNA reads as TGTGCCAGCAGTTTATCGTTGGGACAGGGTGGCAATCAGCCCCAGCATTTT. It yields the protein CASSLSLGQGGNQPQHF.

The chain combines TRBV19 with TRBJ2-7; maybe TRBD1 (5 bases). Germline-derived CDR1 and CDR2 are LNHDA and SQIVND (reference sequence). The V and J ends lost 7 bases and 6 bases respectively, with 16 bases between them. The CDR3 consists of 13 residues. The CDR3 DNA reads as TGTGCCAGTAAGGGGTCCAGGGTAGGCGAGCAGTACTTC. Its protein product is CASKGSRVGEQYF.

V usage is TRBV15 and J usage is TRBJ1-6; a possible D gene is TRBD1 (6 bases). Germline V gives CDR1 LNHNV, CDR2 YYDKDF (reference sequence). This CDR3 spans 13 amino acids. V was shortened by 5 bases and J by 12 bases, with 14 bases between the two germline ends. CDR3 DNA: TGTGCCACCAGCCCCAGGGGCCCCCTACCCCTCCACTTT. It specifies CATSPRGPLPLHF. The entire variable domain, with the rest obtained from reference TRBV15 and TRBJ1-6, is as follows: DAMVIQNPRYQVTQFGKPVTLSCSQTLNHNVMYWYQQKSSQAPKLLFHYYDKDFNNEADTPDNFQSRRPNTSFCFLDIRSPGLGDTAMYLCATSPRGPLPLHFGNGTRLTVT.

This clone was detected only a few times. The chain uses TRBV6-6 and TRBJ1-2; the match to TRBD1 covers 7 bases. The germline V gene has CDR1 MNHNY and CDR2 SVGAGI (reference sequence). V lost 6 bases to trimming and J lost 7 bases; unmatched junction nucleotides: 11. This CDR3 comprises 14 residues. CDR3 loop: CASSQGTVTGGYTF. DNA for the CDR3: TGTGCCAGCAGCCAAGGGACAGTCACGGGTGGCTACACCTTC.

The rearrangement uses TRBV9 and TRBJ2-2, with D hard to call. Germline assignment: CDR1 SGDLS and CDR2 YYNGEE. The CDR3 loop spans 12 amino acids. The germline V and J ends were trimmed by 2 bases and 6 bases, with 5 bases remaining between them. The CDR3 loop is CASSVVAGELFF. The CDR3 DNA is TGTGCCAGCAGCGTCGTCGCCGGGGAGCTGTTTTTT.

CDR3 in DNA: TGTGCCTGGAAAGCTCGTGCCAGCACAGATACGCAGTATTTT. It codes for CAWKARASTDTQYF. This chain uses TRBV30 with TRBJ2-3; D gene unclear. Trimming left V 4 bases short and J 0 bases short, with 11 bases between. This CDR3 spans 14 amino acids. Germline V gene lookup returns CDR1 GTSNPN and CDR2 SVGIG (reference sequence).

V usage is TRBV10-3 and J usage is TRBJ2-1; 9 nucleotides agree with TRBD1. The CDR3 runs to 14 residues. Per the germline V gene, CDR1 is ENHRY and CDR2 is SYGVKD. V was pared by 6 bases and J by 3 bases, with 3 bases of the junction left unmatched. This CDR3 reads CAIRGDRDYNEQFF. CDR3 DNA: TGTGCCATCAGGGGGGACAGGGACTACAATGAGCAGTTCTTC.

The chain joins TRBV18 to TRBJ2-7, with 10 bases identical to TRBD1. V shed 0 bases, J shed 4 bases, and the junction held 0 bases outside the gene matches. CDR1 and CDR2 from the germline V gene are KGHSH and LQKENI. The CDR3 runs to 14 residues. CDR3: CASSPPGQGYEQYF. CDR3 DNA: TGTGCCAGCTCACCACCGGGACAGGGGTACGAGCAGTACTTC.

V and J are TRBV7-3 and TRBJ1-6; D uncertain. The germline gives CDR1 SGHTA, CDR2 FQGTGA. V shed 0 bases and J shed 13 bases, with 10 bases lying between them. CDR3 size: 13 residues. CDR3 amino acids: CASSLTAFRPLHF. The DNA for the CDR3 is TGTGCCAGCAGCTTAACGGCGTTCAGGCCCCTCCACTTT.

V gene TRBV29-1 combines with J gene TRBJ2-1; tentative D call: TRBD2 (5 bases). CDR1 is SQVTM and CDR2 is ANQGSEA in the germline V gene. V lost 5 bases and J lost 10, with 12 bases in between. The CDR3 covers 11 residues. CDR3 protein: CSVTGLAEQFF. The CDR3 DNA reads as TGCAGCGTTACCGGACTTGCCGAGCAGTTCTTC.

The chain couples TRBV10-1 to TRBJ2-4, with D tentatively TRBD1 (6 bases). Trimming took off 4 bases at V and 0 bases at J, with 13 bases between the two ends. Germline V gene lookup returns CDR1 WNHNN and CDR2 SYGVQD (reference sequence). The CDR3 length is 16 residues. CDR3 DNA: TGCGCCAGCAGTGGATGGGACAACCTAGCCAAAAACATTCAGTACTTC. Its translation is CASSGWDNLAKNIQYF.

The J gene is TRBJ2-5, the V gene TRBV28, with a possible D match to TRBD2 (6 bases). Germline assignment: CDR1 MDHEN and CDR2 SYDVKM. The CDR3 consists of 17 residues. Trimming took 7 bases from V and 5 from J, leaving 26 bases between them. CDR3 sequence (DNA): TGTGCCAGCACTCCCCTCTTACCGGGTAGCGGTAGGGAGACCCAGTACTTC. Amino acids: CASTPLLPGSGRETQYF.